Shown below are 2 T cell receptor beta chains from a single sample sequenced in a study of cytomegalovirus exposure and HLA in healthy donors. The assay was immunoSEQ multiplex PCR, and TCRdb's table has in-frame clones only and misses some. The sample lists 240,000 or so clones; around 87% were seen once. Sequencing was done on a sample of PBMCs. These receptors all stem from a woman under 40 in good health and CMV-seropositive.

The CDR3 sequence: CASSPATSGGPGGEQYF. CDR3 coding DNA: TGTGCCAGCAGCCCAGCGACTAGCGGGGGACCCGGAGGCGAGCAGTACTTC. The chain uses TRBV7-2 and TRBJ2-7; 12 nucleotides line up with TRBD2. The CDR3 sequence is 17 residues long. V lost 5 bases, J lost 6 bases, and 14 bases stayed unmatched. Germline loops: CDR1 SGHTA, CDR2 FQGNSA.

The chain is built from TRBV5-1 and TRBJ1-2; maybe TRBD1 (6 bases). Germline-derived CDR1 and CDR2 are SGHRS and YFSETQ. This CDR3 contains 13 residues. The V and J ends lost 4 bases and 6 bases respectively, with 13 bases between them. The CDR3 protein is CASSPRTDNGYTF. In nucleotides, the CDR3 is TGCGCCAGCAGCCCCCGGACAGATAATGGCTACACCTTC. Looking up the rest from reference TRBV5-1 and TRBJ1-2 gives the full variable domain: KAGVTQTPRYLIKTRGQQVTLSCSPISGHRSVSWYQQTPGQGLQFLFEYFSETQRNKGNFPGRFSGRQFSNSRSEMNVSTLELGDSALYLCASSPRTDNGYTFGSGTRLTVV.